This T cell receptor (beta chain) was identified during a study of cytomegalovirus exposure and HLA in healthy donors (dated by TCRdb to between 2016 and 2019). The study in broad terms: According to an earlier analysis of 450 to 650 of the donors, roughly 180 million T cells yielded approximately 120 million unique TCR beta sequences and 276 Gb of sequence data. Every discovery cohort repertoire had been produced on one sequencing platform. The genetic ancestry cluster associated with self-reported Caucasian donors included 80% to 90% of the 398 genotyped donors. The study used immunosequencing to profile the T cell repertoires of hundreds of subjects and linked those repertoires to cytomegalovirus serostatus. In a later genetic analysis, genome-wide SNP genotypes for 398 of the 666 donors were used, and that subset was treated as a discovery cohort. The study combined high-throughput TCR immunosequencing, statistical association of individual TCRs with disease status, and machine learning to predict cytomegalovirus infection status. In addition to the first cohort of 666 subjects, a separate validation cohort of around 110 different subjects was used. Donor age, sex, ethnicity and CMV serostatus were collected together with the repertoire data. Among 300 to 500 genotyped donors of the cohort, an average of around 220,000 unique TCR beta nucleotide sequences was sequenced per donor, of which 15% to 20% were non-productive. To decide whether each TCR beta V gene segment behaved as functional or pseudogenic, an earlier analysis of nearly 600 of the donors relied on high-throughput TCR beta sequencing. Roughly 5 DR-DQ haplotypes were handled as single units for association and clustering, since linkage in the cohort was strong. The number of donors typed differed by locus, with 629-630 for A, B, C, DRB1 and DQB1, 522 for DQA1, nearly 610 for DPA1, and some 440 for DPB1. A later analysis re-examined previously published TCR beta repertoires from roughly 720 donors and added high-resolution HLA genotyping to investigate patterns of TCR occurrence. Rather than using new phenotypic data, the later analysis identified candidate immune exposures from TCR beta sequences and from how often those sequences occurred across donors. An early release covering just under 650 HLA-typed donors comprised approximately 300 gigabases of sequencing data and some 79 million unique TCR sequences. The study aimed to test whether signatures of past pathogen exposure could be identified by cataloging public T cell receptors. HLA typing included class I and class II loci at four-digit resolution.

What the work shows at the level of the full study, not this receptor alone: Because counts were too low, approximately 18 rarely observed V segments, including chromosome 9 orphons, were excluded from the earlier analysis of 587 of the donors. An earlier analysis of approximately 540 of the donors showed that most TCR beta V segments appeared in productive rearrangements either about 87% or about 30% of the time, which broadly matched IMGT annotations. A few of the identified cytomegalovirus-associated TCR beta chains were confirmed in vitro to be specific for cytomegalovirus antigens. When HLA alleles, especially DR and DQ, strongly co-occurred, TCR associations were difficult to assign to individual alleles. At a false discovery rate of 0.05, a later analysis linked 16,000 or so TCR beta sequences to specific HLA alleles. The study gave a list of about 160 TCR beta chains associated with cytomegalovirus. In a later analysis, most CMV-associated TCR beta chains were found to appear HLA-restricted, with HLA associations seemingly driven largely by CMV exposure. It was suggested by the authors that the approach could potentially be generalized to other disease states and immunological phenotypes. Cytomegalovirus status was reported to be diagnosed by the classifier with high specificity and sensitivity in both the original and validation cohorts. Sequencing depth was assumed to be roughly uniform across donors in the presence/absence analyses, though that assumption may not hold. In a later genetic analysis, a missense DCLRE1C variant was associated with V-gene and J-gene trimming of TCR beta chains, and the association was replicated in an independent cohort. Compared with the 666-donor mean, donors in an Asian-associated ancestry cluster had fewer N-insertions in productive TCRs, according to a later genetic analysis. The sequencing pipeline was judged likely to have produced a cluster of highly shared sequence variants as a technical artifact. For the cohort, immune exposure information was limited to CMV serostatus. The 87-base-pair reads could not distinguish some IMGT-functional V segments, including TRBV6-2 and TRBV6-3, so those segments were excluded. Because some donors lacked HLA typing at each locus, the association tests relied only on the typed subset. In this cohort, only TCR beta chains were sequenced, and detectable features were limited by the absence of alpha or paired-chain data. Several of the top co-occurrence clusters appeared to be linked to parvovirus B19, influenza, CMV and Epstein-Barr virus, according to a later analysis. Correlated functional status among segregating V segments might be attributable to linkage disequilibrium, but an unknown experimental factor could not be ruled out. A further reported finding was that TCR beta sequences accurately predicted the HLA-A and HLA-B alleles for most subjects in the first cohort. Most TCR sequences were observed very rarely across donors, whereas some public TCRs were present in many individuals. In a later analysis, the rate of TCR association differed among HLA loci, with DRB1 alleles having the most associated TCRs and HLA-C alleles having the fewest. In a later analysis, HLA-associated TCR beta chains showed more clonal expansion and lower generation probabilities than non-associated chains that were equally common.

Libraries were made using the immunoSEQ multiplex PCR assay. For the multiplex PCR, a mixture combining 60 forward primers for TCR Vbeta segments and 13 reverse primers for TCR Jbeta segments was used. The CDR3 region of rearranged TCR beta genes was amplified from genomic DNA with a multiplex PCR assay. The Illumina HiSeq System was used to sequence the amplified TCR beta libraries as 87-base-pair reads. The original methods were these. A later analysis tallied 75 million to 95 million unique TCR beta chains across the 610 or so repertoires, and around 9.9 million of those chains were shared by two or more donors. A nearest-neighbor algorithm error-corrected the raw reads and collapsed the reads into unique sequences, merging closely related sequences to remove PCR and sequencing errors. V, D and J gene segments were assigned by aligning CDR3 sequences to IMGT reference sequences. For a sequence to be retained, a match of at least six nucleotides to both a V gene segment and a J gene segment was required. Rearrangements were called productive when the CDR3 lacked stop codons and stayed in frame with V and J; all others were non-productive. CDR3 was defined according to IMGT convention as the region running from the second conserved V-encoded cysteine to the conserved J-encoded phenylalanine. The earlier analysis of 500 to 600 of the donors excluded sequences that lacked an unambiguous match to a single V gene segment. In an earlier analysis of some 590 of the donors, V segments were called functional above 56.7% productive rearrangements and were called segregating when the between-donor standard deviation exceeded 5%. A statistical classification framework was built for diagnosing cytomegalovirus status from the catalog of TCR beta chain sequences. In a later analysis, TCR nucleotide sequences were compared against IMGT/GENE-DB human TR gene sequences so that V and J genes could be assigned. A later analysis assigned CDR3 sequences and most-parsimonious VDJ recombination scenarios with the TCRdist pipeline. In a later analysis, each TCR beta chain was defined by its CDR3 amino acid sequence together with its V-gene family, and reads without a unique V-gene family were excluded. To address suspected cross-contamination and a sequencing artifact, a later analysis removed 592 highly shared, low-generation-probability nucleotide sequences. For each public chain, a later analysis derived a clonal expansion index from normalized ranks of inferred template counts within each repertoire. A later analysis computed generation probabilities with a VDJ recombination model fitted to out-of-frame rearrangements, and checked the results against IGoR. In a later analysis, hypergeometric tests were used to score TCR-TCR, TCR-HLA and TCR-CMV co-occurrence, with a repertoire-size bias correction applied to TCR pairs. In a later analysis, false discovery rates were estimated by permuting HLA or CMV assignments 20 times. A later analysis grouped co-occurring TCRs with DBSCAN, adding TCRdist sequence similarity when clustering within HLA-allele-positive subsets. Repertoires with fewer than 30,000 or more than 120,000 public chains, plus five repertoires with anomalous nucleotide sharing, were excluded from co-occurrence clustering. What TCRdb holds here is the immuneACCESS table cut down to in-frame rearrangements. Part of the clones is not present; checked against another copy, under half of the missing clones reflect an unresolved V gene, and the others are unexplained. That table gives V, J and clone size, and the DNA gave D and trimming. In all, the sample holds around 90,000 clones, and 85% of those were seen once. The top ten clones comprise 6.5% to 9% of the sample.

V ends up 0 bases short and J 7 bases short, with an unmatched junction base count of 1. The CDR3 contains 13 residues, cysteine and phenylalanine counted. Kept here is only the CDR3 DNA, which spans 39 bases and is read in frame from base 1. Taken from the germline V gene, the CDR1 and CDR2 loops are SGHRS and YFSETQ. Turning to this clone: Its target antigen remains unknown. Base qualities were left out, and no much larger clone turns up one base away.

In total, 666 healthy bone marrow donors made up the cohort. At the time of sampling, all cohort members were nominally healthy, though unrecorded immune exposures were likely present. The donor was CMV seropositive and was included in the group of 300 or so seropositive cohort members. Every donor gave a peripheral blood sample, and the peripheral blood mononuclear cells from that sample were used for TCR beta sequencing. The Qiagen DNeasy Blood Extraction Kit was used to extract genomic DNA from the blood cell samples. The source is a man in his forties in good health and CMV-seropositive. The source material was PBMCs. This receptor chain uses TRBV5-1 and TRBJ2-4, with 7 central nucleotides matching TRBD1. The DNA reads TGCGCCAGCAGCTTGGGACAGGGCAACATTCAGTACTTC. Its product reads: CASSLGQGNIQYF.